A single T cell receptor (beta chain) is shown here with its context. Produced via immunoSEQ multiplex PCR; TCRdb's table is partial and in-frame only. The data show over 100,000 clones, 92% seen once. Germline CDR1 GTSNPN, CDR2 SVGIG (reference sequence). The V end lost 0 bases, the J end lost 6 bases, and 7 bases lay between the germline ends. The CDR3 totals 12 residues. This record belongs to a study of siplizumab effects on memory and regulatory T cells. The TCR comes from a human donor in good health. Sequencing input: CD4+ T cells sorted from blood. The rearrangement joins TRBV30 to TRBJ2-3; maybe TRBD1 (5 bases). CDR3 region: CAWSVTVDTQYF. The CDR3 coding sequence is TGTGCCTGGAGTGTGACAGTGGATACGCAGTATTTT.